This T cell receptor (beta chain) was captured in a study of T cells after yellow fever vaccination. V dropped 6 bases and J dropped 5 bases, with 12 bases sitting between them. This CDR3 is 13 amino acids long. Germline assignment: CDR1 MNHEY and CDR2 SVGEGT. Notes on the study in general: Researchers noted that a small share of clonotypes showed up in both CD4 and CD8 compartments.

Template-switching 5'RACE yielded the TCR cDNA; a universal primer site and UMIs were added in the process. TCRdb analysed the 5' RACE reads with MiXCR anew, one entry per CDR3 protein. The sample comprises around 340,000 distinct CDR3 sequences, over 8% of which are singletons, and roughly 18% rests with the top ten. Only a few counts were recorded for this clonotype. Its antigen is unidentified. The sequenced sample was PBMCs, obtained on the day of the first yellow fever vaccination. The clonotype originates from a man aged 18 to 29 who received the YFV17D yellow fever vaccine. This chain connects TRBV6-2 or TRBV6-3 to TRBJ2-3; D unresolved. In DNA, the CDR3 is TGTGCCAGCAGCCCAACCTGGGGAGATACGCAGTATTTT. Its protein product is CASSPTWGDTQYF.